Below, 32 T cell receptor beta chains from the same sample are listed, as sequenced in a study of T-cell memory formation after mild COVID-19. TCRdb re-called the 5' RACE reads with MiXCR, one entry per CDR3 protein. Found here are about 130,000 distinct CDR3 sequences, roughly 6% of them singletons; the top ten hold about 2.2%. The sample taken for sequencing was PBMCs or a T cell subset sorted from them (not recorded which). Receptor source: an adult woman who had mild COVID-19 (a few samples of this study predate the infection). Cell type and time point are not known.

Ten or more counts support this clonotype. This chain links TRBV13 with TRBJ2-3; TRBD2 matches 7 bases. CDR1 and CDR2 from the germline V gene are PRHDT and FYEKMQ (reference sequence). CDR3 length: 16 residues. V lost 2 bases and J lost 4; bases outside the gene matches: 9. The CDR3 region is CASSLNYPGGADTQYF. In DNA form, the CDR3 reads TGTGCCAGCAGCTTAAATTATCCGGGAGGCGCAGATACGCAGTATTTT.

The chain combines TRBV5-1 with TRBJ2-1; D possibly uses TRBD1 or TRBD2 (5 bases each). The V gene's germline CDR1 is SGHRS and CDR2 YFSETQ. V lost 7 bases and J 0 bases, leaving 14 bases between the germline ends. The CDR3 loop spans 15 amino acids. The CDR3 DNA is TGCGCCAGCGCCTTAGACGGGACCTCCTACAATGAGCAGTTCTTC. Its protein product is CASALDGTSYNEQFF.

This clonotype was detected a few times. The rearrangement joins TRBV12-3 or TRBV12-4 to TRBJ1-4, with a possible D match to TRBD1 (6 bases). Trimming pared 6 bases from V and 3 bases from J, leaving 14 bases between. This CDR3 has 15 amino acids. CDR3 nucleotides: TGTGCCAGCAGGCTACAGGGTGCTCCTAATGAAAAACTGTTTTTT. Translated: CASRLQGAPNEKLFF.

The chain uses TRBV29-1 and TRBJ2-1; D could derive from TRBD1 or TRBD2 (7 bases each). V was cut by 8 bases and J by 4 bases, with 15 bases left in between. CDR1 is SQVTM, CDR2 ANQGSEA, per germline. This CDR3 contains 13 residues. In nucleotides, the CDR3 is TGCAGCCTGGGAGGGGGCGGTTACAATGAGCAGTTCTTC. Translating gives CSLGGGGYNEQFF.

This clonotype showed up many times. The rearrangement uses TRBV27 and TRBJ2-1, with TRBD2 matching 7 bases. Germline V gene lookup returns CDR1 MNHEY and CDR2 SMNVEV (reference sequence). V shed 5 bases and J 6 bases; nucleotides not matched to a gene: 10. CDR3 length: 15 residues. The CDR3 loop reads CASSPQGLVSNEQFF. The CDR3 DNA sequence: TGTGCCAGCAGTCCCCAAGGACTAGTTAGCAATGAGCAGTTCTTC.

This clonotype appeared many times. This chain uses TRBV5-1 with TRBJ1-3, with D unclear. CDR1 and CDR2 (germline): SGHRS, YFSETQ. This CDR3 region has 16 residues. V gave up 3 bases and J gave up 0 bases, with 13 bases separating them. CDR3 DNA sequence: TGCGCCAGCAGCTATTACGACGGAAGCTCTGGAAACACCATATATTTT. It is translated as CASSYYDGSSGNTIYF.

This clonotype occurred many times. The rearrangement uses TRBV12-3 or TRBV12-4 and TRBJ2-6, with unresolved D. V was cut by 5 bases and J by 0 bases, with 5 bases left in between. This CDR3 has 14 amino acids. CDR3 nucleotides: TGTGCCAGCAGTATTTCCTCTGGGGCCAACGTCCTGACTTTC. Translating gives CASSISSGANVLTF.

This clonotype was observed a few times. J is TRBJ1-4 and V is TRBV3-1, with D maybe TRBD1 (5 bases). The CDR3 is made up of 14 amino acids. Germline CDR1 reads LGHDT; CDR2 reads YNNKEL (reference sequence). V was shortened by 1 base and J by 4 bases, with 7 bases between the two germline ends. CDR3 in amino acids: CASSQAGHNEKLFF. The DNA of the CDR3 is TGTGCCAGCAGCCAAGCCGGACATAATGAAAAACTGTTTTTT. The full variable domain, its missing parts supplied by reference TRBV3-1 and TRBJ1-4, is DTAVSQTPKYLVTQMGNDKSIKCEQNLGHDTMYWYKQDSKKFLKIMFSYNNKELIINETVPNRFSPKSPDKAHLNLHINSLELGDSAVYFCASSQAGHNEKLFFGSGTQLSVL.

This clonotype was found a few times. V gene TRBV6-5 combines with J gene TRBJ2-3; D is uncertain. Looked up from germline, CDR1 is MNHEY and CDR2 is SVGAGI. V lost 8 bases and J 1 base, leaving 10 bases between the germline ends. CDR3 length: 13 amino acids. The DNA of the CDR3 is TGTGCCAGCGGAAATCTTGGCACAGATACGCAGTATTTT. This codes for CASGNLGTDTQYF.

This clonotype occurred many times. The genes are TRBV7-9 and TRBJ2-2, with D uncertain. With 4 bases removed from V and 5 bases from J, the gap between germline ends came to 11 bases. This CDR3 region has 14 residues. CDR1 SEHNR and CDR2 FQNEAQ come from the germline V gene (reference sequence). As DNA, the CDR3 is TGTGCCAGCAGCTCGGACCCCCCGACCGGGGAGCTGTTTTTT. Translated, it gives CASSSDPPTGELFF. The full variable domain, its missing parts supplied by reference TRBV7-9 and TRBJ2-2, is DTGVSQNPRHKITKRGQNVTFRCDPISEHNRLYWYRQTLGQGPEFLTYFQNEAQLEKSRLLSDRFSAERPKGSFSTLEIQRTEQGDSAMYLCASSSDPPTGELFFGEGSRLTVL.

As to this clonotype: A much more abundant neighbour one base away suggests this may be a read error. The chain recombines TRBV5-1 with TRBJ2-7; 7 bases fit TRBD2. Germline V gene sequence: CDR1 SGHRS, CDR2 YFSETQ. V lost 3 bases, J lost 6 bases, and 9 bases stayed unmatched. CDR3 size: 14 residues. In DNA form, the CDR3 reads TGCGCCAGCAGCTCGGGACGAGCGGGATCCGAGCAGTACTTC. This sequence encodes CASSSGRAGSEQYF.

This clonotype was counted at least ten times. The chain recombines TRBV6-5 with TRBJ2-6; TRBD1 matches 11 bases. V shed 0 bases and J 0 bases; nucleotides not matched to a gene: 7. The CDR3 spans 20 residues. Germline V gives CDR1 MNHEY, CDR2 SVGAGI. CDR3 coding DNA: TGTGCCAGCAGTTACTCCCGGAGAGGGACAGGGGGCTCTGGGGCCAACGTCCTGACTTTC. It specifies CASSYSRRGTGGSGANVLTF.

Details on this clonotype: Compared with germline, one end of the junction differs, possibly owing to a read error. The genes are TRBV4-2 and TRBJ1-1, with D maybe TRBD1 (5 bases). The CDR3 runs to 17 residues. The germline V gene has CDR1 LGHNA and CDR2 YNFKEQ. The CDR3 DNA reads as TGTGCCAGCAGCCAGGATCCCGGGGGGATCGTGAACACTGAAGCTTTATTT. Translating gives CASSQDPGGIVNTEALF.

CDR3 sequence reads: CASSQSPRSGSYEQYF. CDR3 bases: TGCGCCAGCAGCCAATCCCCCCGTAGCGGGAGTTACGAGCAGTACTTC. The rearrangement uses TRBV4-3 and TRBJ2-7, with 9 positions matching TRBD2. The V segment lost 2 bases and the J segment 4 bases; nucleotides outside the gene matches: 9. Germline CDR1 and CDR2: LGHNA and YSLEER. CDR3 length: 16 residues.

The chain uses TRBV24-1 and TRBJ2-3, with D perhaps matching TRBD1 or TRBD2 (5 bases each). Germline V gene data show CDR1 as KGHDR and CDR2 as SFDVKD. CDR3 size: 15 residues. The V gene lost 3 bases and the J gene lost 5 bases, with 14 bases spanning the gap. DNA for the CDR3: TGTGCCACCAGTGATCCCGGGACCCCCCAAGATACGCAGTATTTT. Protein product: CATSDPGTPQDTQYF.

Ten or more counts support this clonotype. V gene TRBV5-1 combines with J gene TRBJ2-1, with 10 nucleotides matching TRBD2. Germline CDR1 reads SGHRS; CDR2 reads YFSETQ. The CDR3 has 17 residues. V dropped 0 bases and J dropped 4; count of bases not matched to a gene: 7. CDR3 amino acids: CASSLGDSGGPYNEQFF. CDR3 in DNA: TGCGCCAGCAGCTTGGGGGATAGCGGGGGGCCGTACAATGAGCAGTTCTTC.

Ten or more counts support this clonotype. DNA of the CDR3: TGCGCCAGCAGCATGGGACAGGGGGCATCTAACGAGCAGTACTTC. It specifies CASSMGQGASNEQYF. The chain combines TRBV5-1 with TRBJ2-7, with 12 bases lining up with TRBD1. Per the germline V gene, CDR1 is SGHRS and CDR2 is YFSETQ. This CDR3 region has 15 residues. V lost 4 bases to trimming and J lost 5 bases; unmatched junction nucleotides: 7.

The chain is built from TRBV5-1 and TRBJ2-3, with 9 nucleotides matching TRBD2. The V and J ends lost 0 bases and 4 bases, in that order; junction bases with no gene match: 6. Germline CDR1 is SGHRS and CDR2 is YFSETQ. The CDR3 contains 16 residues. CDR3 sequence reads: CASSLDPGLAADTQYF. The DNA for the CDR3 is TGCGCCAGCAGCTTGGATCCGGGACTAGCCGCAGATACGCAGTATTTT.

This chain joins TRBV3-1 and TRBJ2-3, with 11 bases that match TRBD1. Per germline, CDR1 LGHDT and CDR2 YNNKEL (reference sequence). V was pared by 0 bases and J by 3 bases, with 11 bases of the junction left unmatched. CDR3 length equals 19 residues. The CDR3 DNA reads TGTGCCAGCAGCCAAGACTTGCCCGGACAGGGGGCTCGAACAGATACGCAGTATTTT. Protein sequence: CASSQDLPGQGARTDTQYF.

This clonotype came up many times. The genes are TRBV29-1 and TRBJ2-1; 11 positions match TRBD2. There are 16 residues in the CDR3. The ends lost 0 bases at V and 8 bases at J; junction bases unmatched: 9. Germline V CDR1 and CDR2: SQVTM, ANQGSEA. Here the CDR3 reads CSVEDRLAGPGDEQFF. The CDR3 DNA sequence: TGCAGCGTTGAAGATAGACTAGCGGGACCTGGCGATGAGCAGTTCTTC.

The table lists this clonotype with many counts. The V call is TRBV18, the J call TRBJ2-1, with D unresolved. The V and J ends lost 3 bases and 0 bases respectively, with 12 bases between them. The length of the CDR3 is 16 residues. Germline V CDR1 and CDR2: KGHSH, LQKENI. CDR3 sequence reads: CASSPSSSSSYNEQFF. CDR3 bases: TGTGCCAGCTCACCTTCAAGCTCGAGCTCCTACAATGAGCAGTTCTTC.

This clonotype was detected only a few times. The chain uses TRBV12-3 or TRBV12-4 and TRBJ2-2, with 7 positions matching TRBD1. This CDR3 region has 14 residues. V dropped 5 bases and J dropped 1; count of bases not matched to a gene: 1. The DNA for the CDR3 is TGTGCCAGCAGTCGACAGGGGAACACCGGGGAGCTGTTTTTT. Translating it yields CASSRQGNTGELFF.

This clonotype was counted many times. This rearrangement joins TRBV20-1 to TRBJ2-4; D gene unclear. Per germline, CDR1 DFQATT and CDR2 SNEGSKA (reference sequence). This CDR3 is 11 amino acids long. V dropped 6 bases and J dropped 5 bases, with 8 bases sitting between them. The CDR3 coding sequence is TGCAGTGCGCACGGGCAAAACATTCAGTACTTC. Protein: CSAHGQNIQYF.

This clonotype was observed at least ten times. The V gene is TRBV9, the J gene TRBJ1-5; D call uncertain. This CDR3 is 15 amino acids long. In germline, CDR1 is SGDLS, CDR2 YYNGEE. Trimming cost V 0 bases and J 1 base, with 8 bases left between them. In nucleotides, the CDR3 is TGTGCCAGCAGCGTAGGGGTCGGGAGCAATCAGCCCCAGCATTTT. Amino acid sequence: CASSVGVGSNQPQHF.

This clonotype was seen only a few times. The chain uses TRBV24-1 and TRBJ2-3, with 13 bases that match TRBD2. V shed 2 bases, J shed 4 bases, and the junction held 2 bases outside the gene matches. Germline lookup yields CDR1 KGHDR and CDR2 SFDVKD. CDR3 length: 16 amino acids. This CDR3 reads CATSDSTSGGPDTQYF. In DNA, the CDR3 is TGTGCCACCAGTGATTCGACTAGCGGGGGGCCAGATACGCAGTATTTT.

The chain links TRBV12-3 or TRBV12-4 to TRBJ1-2; unclear D gene. The CDR3 spans 12 residues. The V end lost 6 bases, the J end lost 7 bases, and 12 bases lay between the germline ends. The CDR3 spells CASSPEYGGYTF. The CDR3 region has the DNA TGTGCCAGCAGCCCCGAGTATGGTGGCTACACCTTC.

The rearrangement links TRBV12-3 or TRBV12-4 to TRBJ2-1; 16 bases align to TRBD2. The CDR3 has 17 amino acids. The V and J ends lost 5 bases and 4 bases, in that order; junction bases with no gene match: 5. The CDR3 spells CASSRGTSGRVYNEQFF. The CDR3 coding sequence is TGTGCCAGCAGTCGCGGGACTAGCGGGAGGGTTTACAATGAGCAGTTCTTC.

The chain is built from TRBV7-9 and TRBJ1-2; D is uncertain. Germline CDR1 reads SEHNR; CDR2 reads FQNEAQ (reference sequence). The CDR3 contains 14 residues. V gave up 1 base and J gave up 7 bases, with 13 bases separating them. CDR3 sequence reads: CASSLDSSLGGYTF. Here the CDR3 DNA reads TGTGCCAGCAGCTTAGACAGCTCCCTGGGTGGCTACACCTTC.

This clonotype was detected many times. The rearrangement joins TRBV19 to TRBJ2-3, with 7 bases identical to TRBD2. CDR1 LNHDA and CDR2 SQIVND come from the germline V gene (reference sequence). V trimming: 7 bases; J trimming: 0 bases; junction bases outside the gene matches: 10. The CDR3 has 16 residues. The CDR3 DNA follows: TGTGCCAGTACCCCACTAGCGATAAGTAGCACAGATACGCAGTATTTT. Amino acids: CASTPLAISSTDTQYF.

This clonotype occurred a few times. This chain connects TRBV6-1 to TRBJ1-5, with D perhaps TRBD1 (5 bases). The CDR3 sequence is 13 residues long. With 8 bases removed from V and 8 bases from J, the gap between germline ends came to 16 bases. Germline V CDR1 and CDR2: MNHNS, SASEGT. DNA of the CDR3: TGTGCCAGCCTCCAGGGTGGGCGAGAGCCCCAGCATTTT. As protein: CASLQGGREPQHF.

This clonotype was observed many times. The rearrangement uses TRBV21-1 and TRBJ2-7; the table gives TRBD2 as D, unverified against the DNA. TRBV21-1 is designated a pseudogene. This CDR3 spans 14 amino acids. The CDR3 bases are TGTGCCAGCAGAGCCGGGACTTTCTTTTACGAGCAGTACTTC. As protein: CASRAGTFFYEQYF.

This clonotype was detected only a few times. The chain carries TRBV6-2 or TRBV6-3 and TRBJ2-7, with 15 nucleotides matching TRBD2. This CDR3 has 16 residues. Germline CDR1 and CDR2: MNHEY and SVGEGT. Trimming took 7 bases from V and 5 from J; bases not matched to a gene: 9. CDR3 DNA sequence: TGTGCCAGCACCCACGGGACTAGCGGGAGGATCAACGAGCAGTACTTC. Amino acids: CASTHGTSGRINEQYF.